This T cell receptor beta chain was profiled in a study of blood T cell repertoires in COVID-19. Original methodology: Counts of nucleated cells, estimated from reference gene primer amplification, were obtained. The data were produced by immunoSEQ multiplex PCR, yet TCRdb's version contains in-frame clones alone and is incomplete. V, J and clone size derive from that table, while D and trimming were established from the DNA sequence. The top ten clones hold about 1.5% of a sample with about 380,000 clones, about 89% of them seen once. This CDR3 spans 15 amino acids. Germline values: CDR1 MNHEY, CDR2 SVGAGI. Trimming left V 5 bases short and J 0 bases short, with 13 bases between. Participants spanned ages about 18 to 90 years and resided in roughly 22 US areas.

The TCR was taken from a man between 25 and 39 years old who had recovered from COVID-19. This rearrangement joins TRBV6-5 to TRBJ1-1, with D tentatively TRBD1 (6 bases). Input material: PBMCs or T cells enriched from blood (not recorded which). The CDR3 DNA reads as TGTGCCAGCAGTACGGGGGGGCAGATGAACACTGAAGCTTTCTTT. The encoded protein is CASSTGGQMNTEAFF.